This T cell receptor (beta chain) was captured in a study of shared clonotypes between healthy human individuals. Study-level background: Three plates each covered CD4 naive and memory; CD8 naive two, CD8 memory one.

V gave up 2 bases and J gave up 0 bases, with 11 bases separating them. The CDR3 totals 15 residues. Germline-derived CDR1 and CDR2 are MDHEN and SYDVKM. Whole-study findings and limits: Naive subsets tended to show greater estimated richness than memory subsets. When compared with the clonotypes that were shared by all four sorted-subset donors, the non-shared clonotypes turned out to have lower generation probabilities.

As regards this clone: Its antigen is unidentified.

Replicate PCRs from sorted subsets contained around 200 ng DNA, which is 29,000 or so T cell genomes. The table came from immunoSEQ multiplex PCR; TCRdb's copy has only in-frame clones and leaves some out. The sample carries some 2.3 million clones, over 85% recorded once. This rearrangement joins TRBV28 to TRBJ2-7; weak D call: TRBD1 (5 bases). This TCR was sampled from a man younger than 35 in good health. Some clones in this sample may be carry-over from other donors' samples. Sequenced sample: naive CD4+ T cells from PBMCs. The subset denotes: CD45RA+ positively selected. The DNA for the CDR3 is TGTGCCAGCAGTTTAAGTACAGGACGCTCCTACGAGCAGTACTTC. Protein product: CASSLSTGRSYEQYF.